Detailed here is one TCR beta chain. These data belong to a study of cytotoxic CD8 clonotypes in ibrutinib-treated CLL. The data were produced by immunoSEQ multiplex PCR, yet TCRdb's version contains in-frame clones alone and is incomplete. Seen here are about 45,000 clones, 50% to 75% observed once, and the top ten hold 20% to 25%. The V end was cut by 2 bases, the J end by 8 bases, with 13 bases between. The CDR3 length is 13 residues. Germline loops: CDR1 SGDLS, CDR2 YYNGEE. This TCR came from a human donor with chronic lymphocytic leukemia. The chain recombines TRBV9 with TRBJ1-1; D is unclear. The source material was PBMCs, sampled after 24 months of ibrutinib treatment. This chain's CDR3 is CASSVGPGWEAFF. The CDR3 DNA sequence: TGTGCCAGCAGCGTGGGTCCCGGGTGGGAAGCTTTCTTT.